These T cell receptor beta chains were read from a single sample in a study of blood T cell repertoires in COVID-19. Data came from immunoSEQ multiplex PCR; TCRdb stores just in-frame clones and leaves some out. The data contain 180,000 or so clones, roughly 78% of them singletons. The specimen was peripheral blood. The receptors derive from an elderly woman with active or convalescent COVID-19. The CDR3 runs from the conserved cysteine through the conserved F or W. Each record gives: clone size, D gene, J gene, V gene, CDR3 DNA, CDR3 protein. A D gene is named only where the DNA matches it firmly. Clone size appears in some rows only: once, few, many, or a class for an expanded clone.

size: -; D: -; J: TRBJ2-1; V: TRBV4-2; DNA: TGTGCCAGCAGCCAGGGGGGTCGGGCGGGGAATGAGCAGTTCTTC; CDR3: CASSQGGRAGNEQFF
size: -; D: TRBD1; J: TRBJ2-1; V: TRBV6-1; DNA: TGTGCCAGCAGTGAATACGGACAGGGTGGTAATGAGCAGTTCTTC; CDR3: CASSEYGQGGNEQFF
size: -; D: -; J: TRBJ2-5; V: TRBV12-3/TRBV12-4; DNA: TGTGCCAGCAGTTTCCGGGAGACCCAGTACTTC; CDR3: CASSFRETQYF
size: once; D: -; J: TRBJ1-1; V: TRBV5-4; DNA: TGTGCCAGCAGCTTGGGAGAGATTGAAGCTTTCTTT; CDR3: CASSLGEIEAFF
size: -; D: -; J: TRBJ2-6; V: TRBV5-1; DNA: TGCGCCAGCAGCTTGGATGGCGGGACTGGGGCCAACGTCCTGACTTTC; CDR3: CASSLDGGTGANVLTF
size: -; D: TRBD1; J: TRBJ1-1; V: TRBV5-4; DNA: TGTGCCAGCAGCTACCCCGGACAGGGGAACACTGAAGCTTTCTTT; CDR3: CASSYPGQGNTEAFF
size: -; D: TRBD1; J: TRBJ1-1; V: TRBV19; DNA: TGTGCCAGTAGTCCCCCGGGACAGAGAGTGAACACTGAAGCTTTCTTT; CDR3: CASSPPGQRVNTEAFF
size: once; D: -; J: TRBJ2-7; V: TRBV9; DNA: TGTGCCAGCAGCGAAACACAGGGAGCCATGCAGTACTTC; CDR3: CASSETQGAMQYF
size: -; D: -; J: TRBJ2-2; V: TRBV9; DNA: TGTGCCAGCAGCGTAGGGGCCCTAGCCACAACCGGGGAGCTGTTTTTT; CDR3: CASSVGALATTGELFF
size: -; D: -; J: TRBJ2-6; V: TRBV29-1; DNA: TGCAGCGTAACAGGCTCTGGGGCCAACGTCCTGACTTTC; CDR3: CSVTGSGANVLTF
size: -; D: -; J: TRBJ1-2; V: TRBV11-2; DNA: TGTGCCAGCAGCTTAGGGCGGTCGGGGAGCGGCTACACCTTC; CDR3: CASSLGRSGSGYTF
size: -; D: -; J: TRBJ1-5; V: TRBV23-1; DNA: TGCGCCAGCAGCCCGATCCTAGACAGTGATTCTAGCAATCAGCCCCAGCATTTT; CDR3: CASSPILDSDSSNQPQHF
size: -; D: -; J: TRBJ1-1; V: TRBV9; DNA: TGTGCCAGCAGCGGACTGGGACAGAACACTGAAGCTTTCTTT; CDR3: CASSGLGQNTEAFF
size: -; D: -; J: TRBJ1-2; V: TRBV14; DNA: TGTGCCAGCAGCCAAGAGGCCCGGGGTGGGCCAGTTGGGTATGGCTACACCTTC; CDR3: CASSQEARGGPVGYGYTF
size: -; D: -; J: TRBJ2-1; V: TRBV6-5; DNA: TGTGCCAGCAGTTCTGGGCCATACAATGAGCAGTTCTTC; CDR3: CASSSGPYNEQFF
size: -; D: -; J: TRBJ2-3; V: TRBV27; DNA: TGTGCCAGCAGCCGCCCGGGAGCCAGCACAGATACGCAGTATTTT; CDR3: CASSRPGASTDTQYF
size: many; D: -; J: TRBJ1-1; V: TRBV10-3; DNA: TGTGCCATCAGTGAGTCCTATAGCCGCAGGAACACTGAAGCTTTCTTT; CDR3: CAISESYSRRNTEAFF
size: -; D: TRBD2; J: TRBJ2-2; V: TRBV9; DNA: TGTGCCAGCAGCGGACGGGACTATTCCACCGGGGAGCTGTTTTTT; CDR3: CASSGRDYSTGELFF
size: -; D: -; J: TRBJ1-1; V: TRBV5-5; DNA: TGTGCCAGCAGCTTGGCGGTACTCGTCCGGAACACTGAAGCTTTCTTT; CDR3: CASSLAVLVRNTEAFF
size: -; D: TRBD1; J: TRBJ1-2; V: TRBV2; DNA: TGTGCCAGCAGTACGACAGGGGGCTCCTATGGCTACACCTTC; CDR3: CASSTTGGSYGYTF
size: once; D: TRBD1; J: TRBJ1-4; V: TRBV6-6; DNA: TGTGCCAGCAGTCCAGCACTGGGACAGGGTGTTGGTACTAATGAAAAACTGTTTTTT; CDR3: CASSPALGQGVGTNEKLFF
size: -; D: -; J: TRBJ1-5; V: TRBV19; DNA: TGTGCCAGTAGTTTTTCTGGGACACACTACTCATCGCCCCAGCATTTT; CDR3: CASSFSGTHYSSPQHF
size: -; D: -; J: TRBJ1-6; V: TRBV2; DNA: TGTGCCAGCAAAAACGGCAGAGGAAATTCACCCCTCCACTTT; CDR3: CASKNGRGNSPLHF
size: -; D: TRBD1; J: TRBJ2-7; V: TRBV25-1; DNA: TGTGCCAGCAGTGAAAAGACAGGGGAGGCCCCGAGTAGGTACGAGCAGTACTTC; CDR3: CASSEKTGEAPSRYEQYF
size: -; D: -; J: TRBJ2-5; V: TRBV5-1; DNA: TGCGCCAGCAGCACCCAGGCCCAAGAGACCCAGTACTTC; CDR3: CASSTQAQETQYF
size: -; D: TRBD2; J: TRBJ2-1; V: TRBV3-1/TRBV3-2; DNA: TGTGCCAGCAGCCAGACGCGTCTAGCGGATACCTACAATGAGCAGTTCTTC; CDR3: CASSQTRLADTYNEQFF
size: few; D: -; J: TRBJ1-5; V: TRBV6-2/TRBV6-3; DNA: TGTGCCAGCAGCCCTCCTCGACAGTATAGCAATCAGCCCCAGCATTTT; CDR3: CASSPPRQYSNQPQHF
size: -; D: TRBD2; J: TRBJ2-1; V: TRBV5-1; DNA: TGCGCCAGCAGCTTGGGTCTAGCGGGGGAGGAAGAGCAGTTCTTC; CDR3: CASSLGLAGEEEQFF
size: -; D: -; J: TRBJ2-2; V: TRBV7-2; DNA: TGTGCCAGCAGCTTAATGGGGGCGCCAGGCACCGGGGAGCTGTTTTTT; CDR3: CASSLMGAPGTGELFF
size: -; D: TRBD1; J: TRBJ1-5; V: TRBV19; DNA: TGTGCCAGTAGTCCGACAGGGATCGCGCTATCAAATCAGCCCCAGCATTTT; CDR3: CASSPTGIALSNQPQHF
size: -; D: -; J: TRBJ1-4; V: TRBV6-5; DNA: TGTGCCAGCAGCCAGAACAGGGCTGAAAAACTGTTTTTT; CDR3: CASSQNRAEKLFF
size: -; D: -; J: TRBJ1-6; V: TRBV3-1/TRBV3-2; DNA: TGTGCCAGCAGCGGGCAGGGAGGGGAATCACCCCTCCACTTT; CDR3: CASSGQGGESPLHF
size: once; D: TRBD1; J: TRBJ2-3; V: TRBV7-8; DNA: TGTGCCAGCGCCGGACAGGGCACAGATACGCAGTATTTT; CDR3: CASAGQGTDTQYF
size: few; D: -; J: TRBJ2-2; V: TRBV7-9; DNA: TGTGCCAGCAGCTTAGCTAGCGGAAACACCGGGGAGCTGTTTTTT; CDR3: CASSLASGNTGELFF
size: -; D: TRBD1; J: TRBJ1-1; V: TRBV6-5; DNA: TGTGCCAGCCGGGACAGGGCTTCAAGTGAAGCTTTCTTT; CDR3: CASRDRASSEAFF
size: -; D: -; J: TRBJ2-1; V: TRBV5-1; DNA: TGCGCCAGCAGCTTGGTTAGGGACTCCCTCTCGGGGAATGAGCAGTTCTTC; CDR3: CASSLVRDSLSGNEQFF
size: -; D: -; J: TRBJ1-6; V: TRBV4-2; DNA: TGTGCCAGCAGCCCGAGCCAGGGCACGGCTAATTCACCCCTCCACTTT; CDR3: CASSPSQGTANSPLHF
size: -; D: -; J: TRBJ2-2; V: TRBV7-6; DNA: TGTGCCAGCAGCACGGGACTTTCCGGGGAGCTGTTTTTT; CDR3: CASSTGLSGELFF
size: few; D: TRBD1; J: TRBJ2-1; V: TRBV29-1; DNA: TGCAGCGTTGCCTCCTGGGACAGGGTTAGGTTCTTC; CDR3: CSVASWDRVRFF
size: few; D: -; J: TRBJ1-1; V: TRBV28; DNA: TGTGCCAGCGGACAGTCTGCGGAAGCTTTCTTT; CDR3: CASGQSAEAFF
size: -; D: -; J: TRBJ1-5; V: TRBV6-6; DNA: TGTGCCAGCAGCCAGACCGGGATGGGTCAGCCCCAGCATTTT; CDR3: CASSQTGMGQPQHF